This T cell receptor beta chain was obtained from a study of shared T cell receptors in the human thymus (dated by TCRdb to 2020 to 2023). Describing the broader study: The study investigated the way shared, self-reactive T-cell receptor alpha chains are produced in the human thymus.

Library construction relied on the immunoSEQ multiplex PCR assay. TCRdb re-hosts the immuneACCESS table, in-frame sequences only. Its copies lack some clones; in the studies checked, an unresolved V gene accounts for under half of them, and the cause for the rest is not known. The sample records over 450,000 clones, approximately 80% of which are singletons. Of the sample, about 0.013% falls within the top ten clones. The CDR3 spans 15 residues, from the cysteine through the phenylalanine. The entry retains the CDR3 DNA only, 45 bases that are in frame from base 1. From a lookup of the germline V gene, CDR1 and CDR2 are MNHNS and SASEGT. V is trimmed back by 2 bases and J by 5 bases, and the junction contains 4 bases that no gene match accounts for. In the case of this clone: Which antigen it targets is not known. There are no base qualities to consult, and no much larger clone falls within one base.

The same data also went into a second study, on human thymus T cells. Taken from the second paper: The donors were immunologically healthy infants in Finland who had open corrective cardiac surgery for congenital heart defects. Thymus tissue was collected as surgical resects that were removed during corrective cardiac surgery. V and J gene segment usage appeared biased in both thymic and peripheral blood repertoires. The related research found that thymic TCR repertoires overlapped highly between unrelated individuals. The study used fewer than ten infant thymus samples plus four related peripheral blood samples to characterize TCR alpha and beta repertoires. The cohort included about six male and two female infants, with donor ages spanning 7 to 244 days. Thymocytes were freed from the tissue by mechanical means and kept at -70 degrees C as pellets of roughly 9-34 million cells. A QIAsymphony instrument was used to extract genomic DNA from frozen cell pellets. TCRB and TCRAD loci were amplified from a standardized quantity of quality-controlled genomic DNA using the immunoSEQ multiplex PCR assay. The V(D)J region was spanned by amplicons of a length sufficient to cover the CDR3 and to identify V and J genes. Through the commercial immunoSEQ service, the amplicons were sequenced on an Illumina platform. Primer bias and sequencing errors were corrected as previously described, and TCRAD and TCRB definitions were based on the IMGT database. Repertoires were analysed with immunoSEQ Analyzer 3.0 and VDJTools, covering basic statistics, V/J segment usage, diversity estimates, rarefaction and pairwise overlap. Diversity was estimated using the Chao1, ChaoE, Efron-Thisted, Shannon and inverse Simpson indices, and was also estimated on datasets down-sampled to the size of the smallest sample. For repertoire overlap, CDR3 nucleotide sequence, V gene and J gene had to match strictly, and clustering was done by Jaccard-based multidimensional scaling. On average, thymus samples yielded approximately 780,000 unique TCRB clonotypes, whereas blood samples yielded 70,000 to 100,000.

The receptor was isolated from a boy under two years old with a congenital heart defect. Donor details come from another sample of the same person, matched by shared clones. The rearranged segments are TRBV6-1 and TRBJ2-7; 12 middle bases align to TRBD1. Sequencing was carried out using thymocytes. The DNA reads TGTGCCAGCAGTGAATTGGGGACAGGGGGCCACGAGCAGTACTTC. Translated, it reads CASSELGTGGHEQYF.